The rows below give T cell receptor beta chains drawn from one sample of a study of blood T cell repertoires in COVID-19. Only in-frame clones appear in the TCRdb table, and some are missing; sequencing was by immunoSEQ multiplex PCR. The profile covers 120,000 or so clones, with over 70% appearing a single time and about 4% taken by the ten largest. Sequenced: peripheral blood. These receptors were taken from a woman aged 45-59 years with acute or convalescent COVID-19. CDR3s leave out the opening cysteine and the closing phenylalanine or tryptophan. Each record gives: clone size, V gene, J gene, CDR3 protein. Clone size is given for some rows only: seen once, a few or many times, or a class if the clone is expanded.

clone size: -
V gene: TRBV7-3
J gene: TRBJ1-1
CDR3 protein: ASSSANRESEAF

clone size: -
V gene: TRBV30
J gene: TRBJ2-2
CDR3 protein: AWREGFTGELF

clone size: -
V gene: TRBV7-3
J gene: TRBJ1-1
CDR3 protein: ASSLMIGGEAF

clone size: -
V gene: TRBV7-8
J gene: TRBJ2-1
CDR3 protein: ASQGTMGNEQF

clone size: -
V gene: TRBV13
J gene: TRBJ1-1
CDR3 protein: ASSERPGHENTEAF

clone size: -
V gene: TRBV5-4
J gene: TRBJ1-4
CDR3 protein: ASSLGGAVNEKLF

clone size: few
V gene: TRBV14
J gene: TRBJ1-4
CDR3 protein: ASSRAREKLF

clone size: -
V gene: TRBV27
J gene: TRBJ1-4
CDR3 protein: ASTKTPGLTNEKLF

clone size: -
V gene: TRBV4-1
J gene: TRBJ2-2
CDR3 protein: ASSQDRGTGDPGELF

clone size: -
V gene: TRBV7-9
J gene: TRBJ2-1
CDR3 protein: ASSPAGTSGNEQF

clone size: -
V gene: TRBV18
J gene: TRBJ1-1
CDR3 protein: ASSPITGNTEAF

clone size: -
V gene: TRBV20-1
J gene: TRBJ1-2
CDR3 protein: SARRGGGYT

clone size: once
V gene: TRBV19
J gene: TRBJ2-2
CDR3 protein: ASSQTVANTGELF

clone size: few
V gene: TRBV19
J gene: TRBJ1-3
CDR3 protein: ASSISSTGHGNTIY

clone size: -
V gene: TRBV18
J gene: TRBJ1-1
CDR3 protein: ASSEGARNTEAF

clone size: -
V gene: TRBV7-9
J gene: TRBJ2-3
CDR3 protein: ASRQAGASSDTQY

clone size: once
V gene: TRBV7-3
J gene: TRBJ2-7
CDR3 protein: ASSLTRLAGTYEQY

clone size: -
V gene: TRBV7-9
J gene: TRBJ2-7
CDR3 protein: ASSFQFREQY

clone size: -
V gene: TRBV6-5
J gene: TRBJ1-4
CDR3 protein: ASRGPGTGMEKLF

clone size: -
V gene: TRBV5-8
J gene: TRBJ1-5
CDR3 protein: ASSHGQGYQPQH

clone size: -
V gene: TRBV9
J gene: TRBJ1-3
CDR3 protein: ASSVAEGALGNTIY

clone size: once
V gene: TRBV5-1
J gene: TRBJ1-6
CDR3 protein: ASSSGTSASSYNSPLH

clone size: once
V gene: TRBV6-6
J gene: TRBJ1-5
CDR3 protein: ASSQRRRTLGSGNQPQH

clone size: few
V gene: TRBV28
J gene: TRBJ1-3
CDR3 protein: ASSLTGLSGNTIY

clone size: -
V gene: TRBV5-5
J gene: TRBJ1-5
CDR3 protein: ASSATGVATYQPQH

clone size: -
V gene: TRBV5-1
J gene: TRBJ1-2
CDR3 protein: ASSLALADYGYT

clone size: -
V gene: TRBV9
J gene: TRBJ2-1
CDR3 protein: ASSVALAGGDEQF

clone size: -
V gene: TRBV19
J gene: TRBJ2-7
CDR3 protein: ASRKAVSTYEQY

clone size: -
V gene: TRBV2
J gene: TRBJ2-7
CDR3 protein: ASRRAYEQY

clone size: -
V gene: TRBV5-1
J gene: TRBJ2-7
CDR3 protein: ASSLALAGASFYEQY

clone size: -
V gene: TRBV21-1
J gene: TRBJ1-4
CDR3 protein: ASSTGQTNEKLF

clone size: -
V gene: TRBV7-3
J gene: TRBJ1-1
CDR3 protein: ASSLSSTNTEAF

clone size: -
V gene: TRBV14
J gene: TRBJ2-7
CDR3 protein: ASSRLAGRYEQY

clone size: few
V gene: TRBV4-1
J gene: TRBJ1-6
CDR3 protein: ASGQEYNSPLH

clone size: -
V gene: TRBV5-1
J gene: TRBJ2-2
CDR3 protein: ASSPTGTANTGELF

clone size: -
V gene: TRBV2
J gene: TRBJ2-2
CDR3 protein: ASREGTGVPGELF

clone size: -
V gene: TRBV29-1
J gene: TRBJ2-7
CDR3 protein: SVGGTGYEQY

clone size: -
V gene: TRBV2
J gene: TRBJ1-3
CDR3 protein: ASSQQGPFSGNTIY

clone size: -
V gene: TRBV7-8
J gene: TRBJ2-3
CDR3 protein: ASSPRGDTQY

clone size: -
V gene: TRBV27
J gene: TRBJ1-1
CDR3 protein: ASMEGGTEAF

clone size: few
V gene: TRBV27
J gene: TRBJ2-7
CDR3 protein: ASSPNYATAVD

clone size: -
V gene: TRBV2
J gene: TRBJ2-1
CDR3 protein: AKQTGLADNEQF

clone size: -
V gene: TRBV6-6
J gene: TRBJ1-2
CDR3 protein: ASSPDGLYGYT

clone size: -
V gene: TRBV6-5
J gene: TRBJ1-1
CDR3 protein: ASITRENTEAF

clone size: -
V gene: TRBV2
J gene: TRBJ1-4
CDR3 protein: ASTRGGGEKLF

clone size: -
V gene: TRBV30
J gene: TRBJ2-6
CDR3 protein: AWDSGTWTSGANVLT

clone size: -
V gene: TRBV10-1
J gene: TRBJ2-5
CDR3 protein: ASSESGGPQETQY

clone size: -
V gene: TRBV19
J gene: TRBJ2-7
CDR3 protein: ASSTRDRNYEQY

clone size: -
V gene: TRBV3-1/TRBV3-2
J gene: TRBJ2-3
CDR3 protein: ASSQESLAGASTDTQY

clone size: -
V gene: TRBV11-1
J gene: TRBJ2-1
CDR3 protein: ASSTGAYNEQF

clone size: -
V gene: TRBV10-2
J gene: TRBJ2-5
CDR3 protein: ASSEADIVAGFRETQY

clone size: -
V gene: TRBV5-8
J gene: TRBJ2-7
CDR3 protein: ASSSRRDRVYEQY

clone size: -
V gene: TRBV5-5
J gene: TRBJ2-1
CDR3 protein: ASSPFGSASYNEQF

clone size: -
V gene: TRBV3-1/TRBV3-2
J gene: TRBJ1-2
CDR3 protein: ASSRQGSYGYT

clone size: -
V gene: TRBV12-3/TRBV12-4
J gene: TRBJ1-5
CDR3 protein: ASTRRDEPQH

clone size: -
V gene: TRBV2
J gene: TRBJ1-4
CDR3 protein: ASKGQANEKLF

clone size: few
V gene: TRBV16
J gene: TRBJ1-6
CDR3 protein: ASSQARQGADPLH

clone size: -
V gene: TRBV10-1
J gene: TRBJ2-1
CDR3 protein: ASSEGVSGSYNEQF